This TCR beta chain is drawn from a study of blood T cell repertoires in COVID-19. For the study at large: The United States, Italy and Spain provided the acute and convalescent COVID-19 samples. T cells, B-cell-depleted T cells, or PBMCs provided the cDNA or gDNA that served as material.

The CDR3 consists of 11 residues. Trimming cost V 6 bases and J 4 bases, with 3 bases left between them. Looked up from germline, CDR1 is KGHDR and CDR2 is SFDVKD. Per the original methods: For nucleated cells, counts were estimated from reference gene primer amplification. Sequencing used immunoSEQ multiplex PCR; TCRdb keeps in-frame clones, though not all of them. For V, J and clone size, that table is used; D and trimming come from the DNA. The table has about 200,000 clones, around nine tenths seen once; the top ten hold roughly 1.6%. The chain couples TRBV24-1 to TRBJ1-3; D is uncertain. This clonotype was obtained from a man younger than 35 with active or convalescent COVID-19. Sample: peripheral blood. Written as DNA, the CDR3 is TGTGCCACCAGTCGGGGAAACACCATATATTTT. Encoded protein: CATSRGNTIYF.